The rows below give T cell receptor beta chains drawn from one sample of a study of cytomegalovirus exposure and HLA in healthy donors. Data came from immunoSEQ multiplex PCR; TCRdb stores just in-frame clones and leaves some out. The sample has 120,000 or so clones; 79% are singletons. Sequencing was done on a sample of PBMCs. The origin of the receptors is a man younger than 30 in good health and CMV-seronegative. The CDR3 runs from the conserved cysteine through the conserved F or W. D genes are given only for firm matches. Size is omitted from some rows. Given values are once, few, many or a class for expanded clones.

j_gene,abundance,v_gene,d_gene,CDR3nt,CDR3aa
TRBJ2-3,NA,TRBV11-2,TRBD2,TGTGCCAGCAGCTTAGCCCTAGCGGGAGGAGATACGCAGTATTTT,CASSLALAGGDTQYF
TRBJ2-1,NA,TRBV9,NA,TGTGCCAGCAGCGTGGATAGGAGGGAACCCTACAATGAGCAGTTCTTC,CASSVDRREPYNEQFF
TRBJ2-7,NA,TRBV6-5,TRBD1,TGTGCCAGCAGTTATAGACAGGGGGCCGAGCAGTACTTC,CASSYRQGAEQYF
TRBJ2-3,NA,TRBV5-1,TRBD2,TGCGCCAGCAGCTTGGACGCGGGTAGCGGGAGGAGCACAGATACGCAGTATTTT,CASSLDAGSGRSTDTQYF
TRBJ1-3,NA,TRBV5-1,NA,TGCGCCAGCAGCTTCGTACAGGGACCTGGAAACACCATATATTTT,CASSFVQGPGNTIYF
TRBJ1-2,once,TRBV7-9,TRBD1,TGTGCCAGCAGCCGGACAGGGGATCTAGGTGGCTACACCTTC,CASSRTGDLGGYTF
TRBJ1-2,NA,TRBV28,NA,TGTGCCAGCAGTTTAGGGGGGAACTTTAGGAATGGCTACACCTTC,CASSLGGNFRNGYTF
TRBJ2-3,NA,TRBV7-2,NA,TGTGCCAGCAGCTGGACAGCGGGATCTAGCACAGATACGCAGTATTTT,CASSWTAGSSTDTQYF
TRBJ2-1,NA,TRBV30,NA,TGTGCCTGGAGCGGGACATTCTACAATGAGCAGTTCTTC,CAWSGTFYNEQFF
TRBJ2-2,NA,TRBV4-1,NA,TGCGCCAGCAGCCAACCACCGCGGCGTCTCGGGGAGCTGTTTTTT,CASSQPPRRLGELFF
TRBJ1-2,NA,TRBV19,TRBD1,TGTGCCAGTAGTGCTGGGACAGCAGATACTAACTATGGCTACACCTTC,CASSAGTADTNYGYTF
TRBJ2-5,once,TRBV30,NA,TGTGCCTGGAGTGTACCTGGACAGTTCCAAGAGACCCAGTACTTC,CAWSVPGQFQETQYF
TRBJ1-5,once,TRBV19,NA,TGTGCCAGTAGTAATTTAGGGGGCAATCAGCCCCAGCATTTT,CASSNLGGNQPQHF
TRBJ1-2,NA,TRBV19,TRBD1,TGTGCCAGTAGTGCCGGGACAGGTTTTCTCATCGGCTACACCTTC,CASSAGTGFLIGYTF
TRBJ2-5,NA,TRBV12-5,NA,TGTGCTAGTGCCCGCAGGGAAGAGACCCAGTACTTC,CASARREETQYF
TRBJ2-5,NA,TRBV28,NA,TGTGCCAGCAGTTTACCCAATACCGGGGTCCAGTACTTC,CASSLPNTGVQYF
TRBJ2-3,once,TRBV18,TRBD2,TGTGCCAGCTCACCCCCGGGACTAGCGGTAGATACGCAGTATTTT,CASSPPGLAVDTQYF
TRBJ1-5,NA,TRBV7-8,NA,TGTGCCAGCAGCCCCCGGGACACCTTGAGCAATCAGCCCCAGCATTTT,CASSPRDTLSNQPQHF
TRBJ1-5,NA,TRBV4-1,NA,TGCGCCAGCAGCCAAGTGGCCCGCAATCAGCCCCAGCATTTT,CASSQVARNQPQHF
TRBJ2-1,NA,TRBV4-1,TRBD2,TGCGCCAGCAGCCATTCTCGACTAGCGGGAGGGCCGGACAATGAGCAGTTCTTC,CASSHSRLAGGPDNEQFF
TRBJ2-6,NA,TRBV29-1,TRBD1,TGCAGCGTTGTTAGGGACAGCCTTTCTGGGGCCAACGTCCTGACTTTC,CSVVRDSLSGANVLTF